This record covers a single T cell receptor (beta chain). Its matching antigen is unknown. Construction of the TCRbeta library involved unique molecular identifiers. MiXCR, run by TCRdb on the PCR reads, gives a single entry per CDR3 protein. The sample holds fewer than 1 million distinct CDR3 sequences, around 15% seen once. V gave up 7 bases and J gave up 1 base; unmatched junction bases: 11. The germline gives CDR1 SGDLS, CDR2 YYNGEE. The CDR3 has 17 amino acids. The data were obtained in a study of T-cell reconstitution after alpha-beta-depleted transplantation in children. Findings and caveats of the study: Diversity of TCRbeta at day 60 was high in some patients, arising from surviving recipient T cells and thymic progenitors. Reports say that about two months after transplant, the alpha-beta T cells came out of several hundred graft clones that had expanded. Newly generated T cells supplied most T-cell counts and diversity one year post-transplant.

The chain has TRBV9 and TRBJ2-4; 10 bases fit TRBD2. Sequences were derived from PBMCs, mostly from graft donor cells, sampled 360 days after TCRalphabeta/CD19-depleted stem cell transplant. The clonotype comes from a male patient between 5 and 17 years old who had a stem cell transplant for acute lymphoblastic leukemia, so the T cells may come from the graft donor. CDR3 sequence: CASGSPFSGGAKNIQYF. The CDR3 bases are TGTGCCAGCGGATCCCCTTTTAGCGGGGGGGCCAAAAACATTCAGTACTTC.